The 23 T cell receptor beta chains below were found in one sample sequenced in a study of control samples from healthy donors and cancer patients. The table came from immunoSEQ multiplex PCR; TCRdb's copy has only in-frame clones and leaves some out. The sample lists 75,000 to 100,000 clones, about nine tenths occurring once. Source material: blood. These receptors all stem from a man between 45 and 60 years old in good health.

The V gene is TRBV25-1, the J gene TRBJ1-1; 7 bases are shared with TRBD1. The CDR3 runs 15 residues. J was trimmed by 0 bases and V by 3 bases; bases with no gene match: 4. Looked up from germline, CDR1 is MGHDK and CDR2 is SYGVNS. The CDR3 here is CASSETGHMNTEAFF. In nucleotides, the CDR3 is TGTGCCAGCAGTGAGACAGGGCACATGAACACTGAAGCTTTCTTT.

In DNA, the CDR3 is TGTGCCAGCTCACCAGTAGGGGGGAACACTGAAGCTTTCTTT. Its protein is CASSPVGGNTEAFF. The chain joins TRBV18 to TRBJ1-1, with D possibly being TRBD1 (6 bases). Trimming left V 2 bases short and J 1 base short, with 8 bases between. The CDR3 extends over 14 amino acids. Germline CDR1 KGHSH, CDR2 LQKENI.

This rearrangement joins TRBV12-5 to TRBJ1-1; no firm D call. The CDR3 consists of 12 residues. V was shortened by 6 bases and J by 5 bases, with 10 bases between the two germline ends. CDR1 is LGHNT, CDR2 FRNRAP, per germline. CDR3 sequence (DNA): TGTGCTAGTGGCTTGAGGGAGACTGAAGCTTTCTTT. Its translation: CASGLRETEAFF. The full variable domain, rest sourced from reference TRBV12-5 and TRBJ1-1, is DARVTQTPRHKVTEMGQEVTMRCQPILGHNTVFWYRQTMMQGLELLAYFRNRAPLDDSGMPKDRFSAEMPDATLATLKIQPSEPRDSAVYFCASGLRETEAFFGQGTRLTVV.

The chain recombines TRBV6-5 with TRBJ2-1; the D is unclear. The CDR3 consists of 14 residues. V gave up 10 bases and J gave up 4 bases, with 17 bases separating them. Germline CDR1 and CDR2: MNHEY and SVGAGI. The CDR3 DNA follows: TGTGCCACCACGGGTCTCCAATCTTACAATGAGCAGTTCTTC. Its protein is CATTGLQSYNEQFF.

J is TRBJ1-1 and V is TRBV11-2; the D is unclear. V lost 3 bases and J lost 4, with 18 bases in between. The CDR3 runs to 16 residues. Germline CDR1 reads SGHAT; CDR2 reads FQNNGV. The CDR3 sequence: CASSFSGLRGVTEAFF. The CDR3 DNA reads TGTGCCAGCAGCTTTTCAGGACTTCGTGGTGTCACTGAAGCTTTCTTT.

The V call is TRBV18, the J call TRBJ1-4; tentative D call: TRBD1 (6 bases). V was clipped by 0 bases and J by 8 bases, with 10 bases between them. Germline values: CDR1 KGHSH, CDR2 LQKENI. CDR3 size: 14 residues. The DNA of the CDR3 is TGTGCCAGCTCACCACCGGGGGGCAGAGAAAAACTGTTTTTT. This sequence encodes CASSPPGGREKLFF.

The rearrangement uses TRBV4-1 and TRBJ1-1, with 10 bases that match TRBD1. Germline V lookup: CDR1 MGHRA, CDR2 YSYEKL. The CDR3 contains 16 residues. With V trimmed by 2 bases and J by 1 base, 4 bases remained unmatched. The CDR3 is CASSQRDRGGNTEAFF. The DNA of the CDR3 is TGCGCCAGCAGCCAAAGGGACAGGGGAGGGAACACTGAAGCTTTCTTT.

In this sample, this clone turned up once. The chain combines TRBV3-1 (or the pseudogene TRBV3-2) with TRBJ2-7; a weak D match, TRBD2 (6 bases). The CDR3 consists of 13 residues. V lost 1 base and J 2 bases, leaving 6 bases between the germline ends. Looked up from germline, CDR1 is LGHDT and CDR2 is YNNKEL (reference sequence). The CDR3 bases are TGTGCCAGCAGCCAAGCGGGGGCCTACGAGCAGTACTTC. This translates into CASSQAGAYEQYF.

A single count supports this clone. V usage is TRBV19 and J usage is TRBJ2-4; TRBD1 or TRBD2 may be the D gene (5 bases each). Trimming removed 7 bases from V and 7 bases from J, with 8 bases in between. The germline CDR1 and CDR2 sequences are LNHDA and SQIVND (reference sequence). The CDR3 extends over 11 amino acids. The CDR3 DNA is TGTGCCAGTATGAGGGGTAACATTCAGTACTTC. This sequence encodes CASMRGNIQYF.

V and J are TRBV5-1 and TRBJ1-2; D gene uncertain. V lost 0 bases, J lost 2 bases, and 8 bases lay in between. The germline V gene has CDR1 SGHRS and CDR2 YFSETQ. The CDR3 sequence is 14 residues long. The CDR3 reads CASSLDHANYGYTF. CDR3 nucleotides: TGCGCCAGCAGCTTGGACCATGCAAACTATGGCTACACCTTC.

The chain carries TRBV9 and TRBJ1-1, with D unresolved. CDR1 is SGDLS, CDR2 YYNGEE, per germline. The CDR3 contains 12 residues. V was trimmed by 8 bases and J by 0 bases, leaving 8 bases between them. The CDR3 loop reads CASSGLNTEAFF. In DNA, the CDR3 is TGTGCCAGTTCCGGGCTGAACACTGAAGCTTTCTTT.

The chain uses TRBV6-5 and TRBJ2-7; 7 nucleotides agree with TRBD1. V lost 5 bases and J lost 7; bases outside the gene matches: 14. Looked up from germline, CDR1 is MNHEY and CDR2 is SVGAGI. This CDR3 has 15 amino acids. CDR3 nucleotides: TGTGCCAGCAGTCGTATTAAGGGGGCTTCGGGAGAGCAGTACTTC. Protein: CASSRIKGASGEQYF.

This clone was seen only once. V gene TRBV4-1 combines with J gene TRBJ1-2; maybe TRBD1 (5 bases). Trimming took off 5 bases at V and 12 bases at J, with 25 bases between the two ends. Germline V gene sequence: CDR1 MGHRA, CDR2 YSYEKL. CDR3 size: 15 residues. The CDR3 sequence: CASSSKPPGALSHTF. CDR3 DNA sequence: TGCGCCAGCAGCTCAAAGCCCCCCGGGGCCCTGAGCCACACCTTC.

This clone was observed a single time. This chain uses TRBV19 with TRBJ1-1, with D unresolved. V dropped 9 bases and J dropped 2 bases, with 19 bases sitting between them. CDR3 size: 15 residues. Germline V lookup: CDR1 LNHDA, CDR2 SQIVND (reference sequence). The CDR3 nucleotides are TGTGCCAGCTCCCCCAGTGAACGGGGAAACACTGAAGCTTTCTTT. Its protein product is CASSPSERGNTEAFF.

The V call is TRBV5-6, the J call TRBJ2-7; 9 bases agree with TRBD1. CDR3 length: 14 residues. Losses at the gene ends were 1 base for V and 6 bases for J; bases not matched to a gene: 5. In germline, CDR1 is SGHDT, CDR2 YYEEEE. In DNA form, the CDR3 reads TGTGCCAGCAGCTTGCGACAGGGGGTAGGCGAGCAGTACTTC. It yields the protein CASSLRQGVGEQYF. Variable domain in full (rest from reference TRBV5-6 and TRBJ2-7): DAGVTQSPTHLIKTRGQQVTLRCSPKSGHDTVSWYQQALGQGPQFIFQYYEEEERQRGNFPDRFSGHQFPNYSSELNVNALLLGDSALYLCASSLRQGVGEQYFGPGTRLTVT.

This rearrangement joins TRBV7-6 to TRBJ2-3, with 7 nucleotides matching TRBD2. V shed 1 base and J 2 bases; nucleotides not matched to a gene: 12. This CDR3 comprises 18 residues. Germline V CDR1 and CDR2: SGHVS, FNYEAQ. The CDR3 here is CASSLVPLSGAYTDTQYF. In nucleotides, the CDR3 is TGTGCCAGCAGCTTAGTTCCGTTGAGCGGGGCCTACACAGATACGCAGTATTTT.

The J gene is TRBJ1-1, the V gene TRBV28; no firm D call. The germline V gene has CDR1 MDHEN and CDR2 SYDVKM. This CDR3 has 16 amino acids. Trimming stripped 4 bases from V and 2 bases from J, with 17 bases between. The CDR3 DNA reads as TGTGCCAGCAGTTCGGGTTCTGCGACAACTAACACTGAAGCTTTCTTT. The encoded protein is CASSSGSATTNTEAFF.

This rearrangement joins TRBV27 to TRBJ2-2; weak D call: TRBD1 (6 bases). V was cut by 7 bases and J by 6 bases, with 15 bases left in between. Germline CDR1 reads MNHEY; CDR2 reads SMNVEV (reference sequence). The CDR3 is 14 amino acids. CDR3 loop: CASMRAGAAGELFF. Written as DNA, the CDR3 is TGTGCCAGCATGCGGGCAGGGGCGGCCGGGGAGCTGTTTTTT.

The gene calls are TRBV3-1 (or the pseudogene TRBV3-2) and TRBJ1-1, with D hard to call. CDR1 and CDR2 (germline): LGHDT, YNNKEL (reference sequence). The CDR3 is made up of 13 amino acids. Trimming removed 2 bases at V and 3 bases at J, with 7 bases between. CDR3 DNA sequence: TGTGCCAGCAGCCAAAGGAGGGACACTGAAGCTTTCTTT. It is translated as CASSQRRDTEAFF.

This chain links TRBV18 with TRBJ1-3; D gene uncertain. The CDR3 contains 14 residues. Trimming removed 2 bases at V and 2 bases at J, with 7 bases between. Germline V gives CDR1 KGHSH, CDR2 LQKENI. The CDR3 region has the DNA TGTGCCAGCTCACCAGCCGGCGCTGGAAACACCATATATTTT. Translated: CASSPAGAGNTIYF.

The chain has TRBV7-9 and TRBJ2-7; 7 nucleotides align to TRBD2. Looked up from germline, CDR1 is SEHNR and CDR2 is FQNEAQ (reference sequence). The CDR3 totals 14 residues. After removal of 6 bases from V and 5 bases from J, the junction contained 10 bases not matched to a gene. The CDR3 DNA reads as TGTGCCAGCAGGTCCGGGACTAAACCCCACGAGCAGTACTTC. Amino acid sequence: CASRSGTKPHEQYF.

CDR3 coding DNA: TGTGCCACCCGACAGGGGGGCGGTTCTCGAGAGACCCAGTACTTC. Its protein is CATRQGGGSRETQYF. The chain uses TRBV28 and TRBJ2-5; 9 nucleotides agree with TRBD1. CDR1 and CDR2 from the germline V gene are MDHEN and SYDVKM. This CDR3 has 15 residues. The J segment lost 4 bases and the V segment lost 10 bases, leaving 13 bases of the junction unmatched.

This chain's CDR3 is CAWTPGEEKWTQYF. DNA of the CDR3: TGTGCCTGGACCCCCGGGGAAGAGAAGTGGACCCAGTACTTC. The chain carries TRBV30 and TRBJ2-5, with D maybe TRBD2 (5 bases). The CDR3 has 14 amino acids. Germline lookup yields CDR1 GTSNPN and CDR2 SVGIG (reference sequence). The V end lost 4 bases, the J end lost 7 bases, and 19 bases lay between the germline ends.